This T cell receptor beta chain originates from a study of blood T cell repertoires in COVID-19. Whole-study context: Collection of acute and convalescent COVID-19 samples took place in the United States, Italy and Spain. PBMCs, B-cell-depleted T cells, or T cells were the source of the cDNA or gDNA that made up the material.

This clone has only one observation. Per the original data handling: Scientists estimated how many nucleated cells there were by amplifying reference gene primers. Profiled with immunoSEQ multiplex PCR; TCRdb holds only in-frame clones, not every one. V and J calls and clone size are as listed in that table; D and trimming were resolved from the DNA. The data contain approximately 360,000 clones, more than 80% of them singletons. Material: peripheral blood. The TCR originated in a man aged 40-55 years with acute or convalescent COVID-19.

The CDR3 DNA follows: TGTGCCAGCAGGGGGACAGGGGGTCCTAATCAGCCCCAGCATTTT. It translates to CASRGTGGPNQPQHF. The chain is built from TRBV28 and TRBJ1-5, with 11 bases identical to TRBD1. CDR1 and CDR2 (germline): MDHEN, SYDVKM. The junction had 5 bases not matched to a gene; V was cut back by 6 bases and J by 4 bases. The CDR3 sequence is 15 residues long.